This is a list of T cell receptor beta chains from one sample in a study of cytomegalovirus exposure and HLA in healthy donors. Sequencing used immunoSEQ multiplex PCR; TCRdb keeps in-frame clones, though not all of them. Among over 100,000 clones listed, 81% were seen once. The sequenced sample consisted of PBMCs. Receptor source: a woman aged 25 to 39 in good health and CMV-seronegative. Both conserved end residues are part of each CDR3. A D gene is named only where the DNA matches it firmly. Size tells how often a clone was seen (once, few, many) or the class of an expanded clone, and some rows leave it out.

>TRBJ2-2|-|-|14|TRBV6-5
TGTGCCAGCAGGGCGGGCGGGTACACCGGGGAGCTGTTTTTT
CASRAGGYTGELFF
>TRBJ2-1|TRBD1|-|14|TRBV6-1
TGTGCCAGCGGGGGGGGACAGGGGGCGAATGAGCAGTTCTTC
CASGGGQGANEQFF
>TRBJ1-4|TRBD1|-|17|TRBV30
TGTGCCTGGAGTGTAAATCGCGGACAGGGGCAGAATGAAAAACTGTTTTTT
CAWSVNRGQGQNEKLFF
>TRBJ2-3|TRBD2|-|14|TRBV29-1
TGCAGCGCCGGACTAGCGGGGAGCCCAGATACGCAGTATTTT
CSAGLAGSPDTQYF
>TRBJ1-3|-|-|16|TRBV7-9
TGTGCCAGCAGCTTTGCCTACAGGGAGACAGGAAACACCATATATTTT
CASSFAYRETGNTIYF
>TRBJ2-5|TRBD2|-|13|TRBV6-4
TGTGCCAGCAGACGGGAGGCCGGGGAGACCCAGTACTTC
CASRREAGETQYF
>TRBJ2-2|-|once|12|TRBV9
TGTGCCAGCAGCGCATACACCGGGGAGCTGTTTTTT
CASSAYTGELFF
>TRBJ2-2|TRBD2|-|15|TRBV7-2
TGTGCCAGCAGCTCGCTAGCGGGAGGGCCCGGGGAGCTGTTTTTT
CASSSLAGGPGELFF
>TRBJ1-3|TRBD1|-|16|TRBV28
TGTGCCAGCAGGGACGGGACAGGGAGCTTTGGAAACACCATATATTTT
CASRDGTGSFGNTIYF
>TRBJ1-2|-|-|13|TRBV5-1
TGCGCCAGCAGCTTGGACGGGGACTATGGCTACACCTTC
CASSLDGDYGYTF
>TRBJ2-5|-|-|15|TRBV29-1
TGCAGCGTTGAGACTAATGTGTTCTCACAAGAGACCCAGTACTTC
CSVETNVFSQETQYF
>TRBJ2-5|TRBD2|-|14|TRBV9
TGTGCCAGCAGCTCCCGGACTAGCACCGAGACCCAGTACTTC
CASSSRTSTETQYF
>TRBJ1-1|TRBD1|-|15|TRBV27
TGTGCCAGCAGTTTGGAAGGACAGGCGAACACTGAAGCTTTCTTT
CASSLEGQANTEAFF
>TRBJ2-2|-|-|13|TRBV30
TGTGCCTGGAGTGTCACTACCCGCGGGGAGCTGTTTTTT
CAWSVTTRGELFF
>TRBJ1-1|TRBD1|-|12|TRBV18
TGTGCCAGCAATACAGGGGGCACTGAAGCTTTCTTT
CASNTGGTEAFF
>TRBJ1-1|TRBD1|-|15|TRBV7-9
TGTTCCAGCAGCTCGACGGGACAGCCGAACACTGAAGCTTTCTTT
CSSSSTGQPNTEAFF
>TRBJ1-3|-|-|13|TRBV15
TGTGCCACCAGCAGAGACTACGGAAACACCATATATTTT
CATSRDYGNTIYF
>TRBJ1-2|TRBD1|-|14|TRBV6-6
TGTGCCAGCAGTTACGACAGGGGGAACTATGGCTACACCTTC
CASSYDRGNYGYTF
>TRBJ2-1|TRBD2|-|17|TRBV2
TGTGCCAGCAGTTACGGGACTAGCGGTATTTCCTACAATGAGCAGTTCTTC
CASSYGTSGISYNEQFF
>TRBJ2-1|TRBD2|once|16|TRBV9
TGTGCCAGCAGCGCCCTGGGGGGGAACTCCTACAATGAGCAGTTCTTC
CASSALGGNSYNEQFF